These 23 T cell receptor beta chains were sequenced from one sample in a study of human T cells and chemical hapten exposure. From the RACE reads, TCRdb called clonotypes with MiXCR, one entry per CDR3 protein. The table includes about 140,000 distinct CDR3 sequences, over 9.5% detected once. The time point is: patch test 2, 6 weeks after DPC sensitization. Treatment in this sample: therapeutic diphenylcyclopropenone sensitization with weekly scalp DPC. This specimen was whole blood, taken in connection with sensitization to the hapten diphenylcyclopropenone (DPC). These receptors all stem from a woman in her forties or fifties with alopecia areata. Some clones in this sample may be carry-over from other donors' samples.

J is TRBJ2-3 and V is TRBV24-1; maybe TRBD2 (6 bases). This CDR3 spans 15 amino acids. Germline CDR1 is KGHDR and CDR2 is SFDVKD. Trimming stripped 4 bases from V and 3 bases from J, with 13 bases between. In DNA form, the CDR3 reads TGTGCCACCAGTGAGTCCGGGAGAAGTACAGATACGCAGTATTTT. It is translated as CATSESGRSTDTQYF.

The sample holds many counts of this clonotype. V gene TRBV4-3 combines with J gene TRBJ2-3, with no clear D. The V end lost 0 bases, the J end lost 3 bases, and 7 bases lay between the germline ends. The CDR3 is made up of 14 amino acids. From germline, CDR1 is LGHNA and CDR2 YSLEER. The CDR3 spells CASSQEPETDTQYF. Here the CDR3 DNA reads TGCGCCAGCAGCCAAGAGCCTGAGACAGATACGCAGTATTTT.

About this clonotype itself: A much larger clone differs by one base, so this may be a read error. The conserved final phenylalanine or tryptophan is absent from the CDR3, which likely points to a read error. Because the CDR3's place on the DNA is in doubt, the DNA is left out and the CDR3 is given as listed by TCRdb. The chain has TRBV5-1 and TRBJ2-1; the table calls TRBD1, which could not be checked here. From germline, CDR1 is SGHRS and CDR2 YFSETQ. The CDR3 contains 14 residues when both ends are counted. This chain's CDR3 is CASSLDRPEAPGFI.

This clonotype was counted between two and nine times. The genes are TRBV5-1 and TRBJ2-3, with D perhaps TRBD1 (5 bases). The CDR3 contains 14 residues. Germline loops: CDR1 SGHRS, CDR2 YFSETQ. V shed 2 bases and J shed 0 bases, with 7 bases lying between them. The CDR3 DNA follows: TGCGCCAGCAGCTTTGACAGTAGCACAGATACGCAGTATTTT. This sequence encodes CASSFDSSTDTQYF.

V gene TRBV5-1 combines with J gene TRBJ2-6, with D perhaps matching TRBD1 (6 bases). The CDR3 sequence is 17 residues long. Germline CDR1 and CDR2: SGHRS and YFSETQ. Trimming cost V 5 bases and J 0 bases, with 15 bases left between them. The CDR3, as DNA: TGCGCCAGCAGGCCCGGACAGACGACCTCTGGGGCCAACGTCCTGACTTTC. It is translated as CASRPGQTTSGANVLTF.

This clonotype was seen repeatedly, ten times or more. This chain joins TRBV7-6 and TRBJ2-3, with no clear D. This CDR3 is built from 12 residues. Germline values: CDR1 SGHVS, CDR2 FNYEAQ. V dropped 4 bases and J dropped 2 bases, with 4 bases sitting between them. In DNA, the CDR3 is TGTGCCAGCAGCTACTCCACAGATACGCAGTATTTT. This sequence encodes CASSYSTDTQYF.

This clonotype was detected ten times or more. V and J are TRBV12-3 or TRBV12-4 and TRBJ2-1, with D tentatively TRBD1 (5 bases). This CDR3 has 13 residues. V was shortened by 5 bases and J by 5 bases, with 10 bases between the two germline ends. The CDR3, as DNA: TGTGCCAGCAGTCCCTCAGGGCACAATGAGCAGTTCTTC. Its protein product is CASSPSGHNEQFF.

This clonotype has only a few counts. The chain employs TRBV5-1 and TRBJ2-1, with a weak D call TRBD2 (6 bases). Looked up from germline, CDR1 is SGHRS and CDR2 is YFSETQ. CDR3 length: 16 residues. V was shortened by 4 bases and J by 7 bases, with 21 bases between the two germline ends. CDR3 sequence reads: CASSPLARPRENEQFF. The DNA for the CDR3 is TGCGCCAGCAGCCCCCTAGCGAGACCCCGTGAAAATGAGCAGTTCTTC.

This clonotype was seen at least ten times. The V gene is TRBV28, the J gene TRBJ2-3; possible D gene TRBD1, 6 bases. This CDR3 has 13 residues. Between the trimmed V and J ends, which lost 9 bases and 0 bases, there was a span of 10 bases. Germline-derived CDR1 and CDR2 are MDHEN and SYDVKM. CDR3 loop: CASGGGSTDTQYF. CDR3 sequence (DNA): TGTGCCAGTGGGGGCGGAAGCACAGATACGCAGTATTTT.

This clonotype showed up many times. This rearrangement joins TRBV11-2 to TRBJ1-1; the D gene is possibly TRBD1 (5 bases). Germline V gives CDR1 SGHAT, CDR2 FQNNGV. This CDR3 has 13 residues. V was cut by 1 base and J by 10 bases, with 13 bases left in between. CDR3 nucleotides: TGTGCCAGCAGCTTAGGCGTAGGGGAACTAGCTTTCTTT. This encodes CASSLGVGELAFF.

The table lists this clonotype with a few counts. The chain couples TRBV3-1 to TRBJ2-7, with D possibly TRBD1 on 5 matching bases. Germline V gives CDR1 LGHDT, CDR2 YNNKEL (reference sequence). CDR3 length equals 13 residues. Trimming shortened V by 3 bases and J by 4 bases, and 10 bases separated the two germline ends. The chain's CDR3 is CASSQVQGYEQYF. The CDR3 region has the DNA TGTGCCAGCAGCCAGGTCCAGGGATACGAGCAGTACTTC.

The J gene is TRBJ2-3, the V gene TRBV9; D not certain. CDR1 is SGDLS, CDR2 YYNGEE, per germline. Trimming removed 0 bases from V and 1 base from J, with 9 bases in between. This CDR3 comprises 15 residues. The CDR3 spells CASSVVDSRTDTQYF. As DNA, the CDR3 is TGTGCCAGCAGCGTAGTTGACTCACGCACAGATACGCAGTATTTT.

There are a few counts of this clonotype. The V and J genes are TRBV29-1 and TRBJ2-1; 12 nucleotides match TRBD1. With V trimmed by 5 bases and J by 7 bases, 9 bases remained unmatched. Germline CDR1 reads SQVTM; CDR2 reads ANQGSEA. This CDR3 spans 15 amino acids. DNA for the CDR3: TGCAGCGTTAGTGGGACAGGGGGCTTCAGGAATGAGCAGTTCTTC. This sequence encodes CSVSGTGGFRNEQFF.

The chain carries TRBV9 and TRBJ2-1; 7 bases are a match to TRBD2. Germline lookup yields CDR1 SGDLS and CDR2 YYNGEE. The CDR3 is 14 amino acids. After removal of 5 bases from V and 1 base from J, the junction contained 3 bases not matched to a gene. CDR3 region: CASSTSASYNEQFF. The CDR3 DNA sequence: TGTGCCAGCAGTACTAGCGCGTCCTACAATGAGCAGTTCTTC.

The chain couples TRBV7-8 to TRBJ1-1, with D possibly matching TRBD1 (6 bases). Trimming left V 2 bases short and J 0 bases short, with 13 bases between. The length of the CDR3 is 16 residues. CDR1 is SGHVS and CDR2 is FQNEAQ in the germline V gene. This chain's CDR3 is CASSLFLGQMNTEAFF. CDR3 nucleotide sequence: TGTGCCAGCAGCTTATTCTTAGGACAGATGAACACTGAAGCTTTCTTT.

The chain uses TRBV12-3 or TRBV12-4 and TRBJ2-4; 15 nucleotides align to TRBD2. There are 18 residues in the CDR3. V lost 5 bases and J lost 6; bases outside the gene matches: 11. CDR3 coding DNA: TGTGCCAGCAGTGCAGGACTAGCGGGAGGGCCTACTACAAACATTCAGTACTTC. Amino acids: CASSAGLAGGPTTNIQYF.

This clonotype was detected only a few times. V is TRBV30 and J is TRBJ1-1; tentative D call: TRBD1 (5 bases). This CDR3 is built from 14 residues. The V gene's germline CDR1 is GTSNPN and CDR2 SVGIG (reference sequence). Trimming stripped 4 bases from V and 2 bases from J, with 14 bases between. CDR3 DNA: TGTGCCTGGACACAACGGGGACCTAACACTGAAGCTTTCTTT. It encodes CAWTQRGPNTEAFF. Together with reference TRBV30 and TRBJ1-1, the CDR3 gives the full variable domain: SQTIHQWPATLVQPVGSPLSLECTVEGTSNPNLYWYRQAAGRGLQLLFYSVGIGQISSEVPQNLSASRPQDRQFILSSKKLLLSDSGFYLCAWTQRGPNTEAFFGQGTRLTVV.

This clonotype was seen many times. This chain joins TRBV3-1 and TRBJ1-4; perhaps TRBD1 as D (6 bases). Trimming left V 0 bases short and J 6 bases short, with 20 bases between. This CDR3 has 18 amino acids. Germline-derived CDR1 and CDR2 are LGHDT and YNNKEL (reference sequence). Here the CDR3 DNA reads TGTGCCAGCAGCCAAGAAAGGGGGTTGGCCTCCCCTGATGAAAAACTGTTTTTT. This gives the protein CASSQERGLASPDEKLFF. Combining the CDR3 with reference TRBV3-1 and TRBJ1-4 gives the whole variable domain DTAVSQTPKYLVTQMGNDKSIKCEQNLGHDTMYWYKQDSKKFLKIMFSYNNKELIINETVPNRFSPKSPDKAHLNLHINSLELGDSAVYFCASSQERGLASPDEKLFFGSGTQLSVL.

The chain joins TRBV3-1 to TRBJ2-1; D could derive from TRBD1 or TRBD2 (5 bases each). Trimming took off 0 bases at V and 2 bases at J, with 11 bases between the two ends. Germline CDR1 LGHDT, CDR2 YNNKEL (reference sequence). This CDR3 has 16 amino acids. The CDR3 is CASSQDGRGTYNEQFF. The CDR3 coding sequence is TGTGCCAGCAGCCAAGATGGACGGGGCACCTACAATGAGCAGTTCTTC.

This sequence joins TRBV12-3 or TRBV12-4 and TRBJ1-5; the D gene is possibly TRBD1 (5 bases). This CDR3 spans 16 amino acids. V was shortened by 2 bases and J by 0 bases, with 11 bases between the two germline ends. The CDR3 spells CASSLRAGLSNQPQHF. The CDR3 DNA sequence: TGTGCCAGCAGTTTAAGGGCAGGGCTTAGCAATCAGCCCCAGCATTTT.

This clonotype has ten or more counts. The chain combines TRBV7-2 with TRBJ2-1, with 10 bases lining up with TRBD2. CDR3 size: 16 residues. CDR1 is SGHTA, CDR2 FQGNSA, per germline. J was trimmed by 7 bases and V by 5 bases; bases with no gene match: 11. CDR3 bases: TGTGCCAGCAGCCCACAGAATCTAGCGGGGGCAAATGAGCAGTTCTTC. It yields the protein CASSPQNLAGANEQFF.

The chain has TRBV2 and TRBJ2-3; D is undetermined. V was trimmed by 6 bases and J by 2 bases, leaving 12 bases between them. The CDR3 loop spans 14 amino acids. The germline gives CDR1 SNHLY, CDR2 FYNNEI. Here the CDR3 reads CASRARGITDTQYF. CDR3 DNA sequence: TGTGCCAGCAGGGCTAGAGGAATCACAGATACGCAGTATTTT.

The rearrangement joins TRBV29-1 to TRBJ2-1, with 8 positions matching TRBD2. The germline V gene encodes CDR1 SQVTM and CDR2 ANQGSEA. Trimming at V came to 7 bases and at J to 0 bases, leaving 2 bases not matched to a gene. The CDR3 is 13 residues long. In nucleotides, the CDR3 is TGCAGCGCAGCGGGGGTCTCCTACAATGAGCAGTTCTTC. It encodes CSAAGVSYNEQFF.